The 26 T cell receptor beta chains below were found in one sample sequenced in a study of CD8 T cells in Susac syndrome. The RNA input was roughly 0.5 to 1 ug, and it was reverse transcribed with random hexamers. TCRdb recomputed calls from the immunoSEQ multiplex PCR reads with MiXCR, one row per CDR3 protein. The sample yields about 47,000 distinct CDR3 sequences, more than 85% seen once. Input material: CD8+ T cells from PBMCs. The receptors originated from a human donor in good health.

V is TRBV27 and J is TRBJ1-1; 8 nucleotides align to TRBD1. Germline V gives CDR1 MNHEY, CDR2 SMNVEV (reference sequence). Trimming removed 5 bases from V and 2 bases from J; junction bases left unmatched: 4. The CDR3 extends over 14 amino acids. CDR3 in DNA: TGTGCCAGCAGTGTCAGGGGGCCAAACACTGAAGCTTTCTTT. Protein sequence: CASSVRGPNTEAFF.

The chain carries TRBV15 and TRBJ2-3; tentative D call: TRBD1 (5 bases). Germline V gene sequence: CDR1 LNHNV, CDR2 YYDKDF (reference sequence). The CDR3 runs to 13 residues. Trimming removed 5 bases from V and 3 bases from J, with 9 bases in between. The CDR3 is CATSPQGTDTQYF. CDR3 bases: TGTGCCACCAGCCCTCAGGGAACAGATACGCAGTATTTT.

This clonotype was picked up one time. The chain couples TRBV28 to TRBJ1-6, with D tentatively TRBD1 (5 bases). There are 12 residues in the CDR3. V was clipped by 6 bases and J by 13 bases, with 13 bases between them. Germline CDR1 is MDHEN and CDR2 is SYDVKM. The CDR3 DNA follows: TGTGCCAGCAGCCTGCCTAGGGGCCCCCTCCACTTT. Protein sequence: CASSLPRGPLHF.

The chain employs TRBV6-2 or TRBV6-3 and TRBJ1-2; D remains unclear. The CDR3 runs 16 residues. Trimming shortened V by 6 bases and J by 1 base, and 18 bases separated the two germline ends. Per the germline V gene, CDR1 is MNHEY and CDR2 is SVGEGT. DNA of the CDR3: TGTGCCAGCAGCTTACTCATTTACAGCAGTAACTATGGCTACACCTTC. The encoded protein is CASSLLIYSSNYGYTF.

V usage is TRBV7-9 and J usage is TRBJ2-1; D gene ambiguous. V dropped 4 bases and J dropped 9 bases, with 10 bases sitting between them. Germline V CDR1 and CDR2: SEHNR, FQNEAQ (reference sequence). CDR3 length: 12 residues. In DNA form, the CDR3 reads TGTGCCAGCAGCTATATTAGCTCTGAGCAGTTCTTC. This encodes CASSYISSEQFF.

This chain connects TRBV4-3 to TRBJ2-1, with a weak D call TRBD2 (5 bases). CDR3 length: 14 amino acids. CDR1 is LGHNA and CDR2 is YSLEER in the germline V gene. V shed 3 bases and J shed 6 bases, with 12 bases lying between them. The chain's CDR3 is CASSHRLTSNEQFF. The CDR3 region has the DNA TGCGCCAGCAGCCACCGACTAACGAGCAATGAGCAGTTCTTC.

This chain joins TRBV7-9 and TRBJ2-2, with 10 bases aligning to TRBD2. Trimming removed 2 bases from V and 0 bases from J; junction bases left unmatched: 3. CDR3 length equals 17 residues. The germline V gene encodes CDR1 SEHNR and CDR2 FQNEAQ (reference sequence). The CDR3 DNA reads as TGTGCCAGCAGCTTACAACTAGCGGGACCGAACACCGGGGAGCTGTTTTTT. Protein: CASSLQLAGPNTGELFF.

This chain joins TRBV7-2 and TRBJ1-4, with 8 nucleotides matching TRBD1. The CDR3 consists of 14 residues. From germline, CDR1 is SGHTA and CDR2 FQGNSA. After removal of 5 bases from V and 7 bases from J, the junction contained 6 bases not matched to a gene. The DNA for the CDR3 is TGTGCCAGCAGCGACAGGGGCGGGGGTGAAAAACTGTTTTTT. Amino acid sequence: CASSDRGGGEKLFF.

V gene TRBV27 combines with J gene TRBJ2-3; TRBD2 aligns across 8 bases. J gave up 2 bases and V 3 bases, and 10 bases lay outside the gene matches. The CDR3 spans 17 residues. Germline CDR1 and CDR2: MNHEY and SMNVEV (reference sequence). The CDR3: CASSFSGTSIPTDTQYF. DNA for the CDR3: TGTGCCAGCAGTTTTAGCGGGACATCTATTCCCACAGATACGCAGTATTTT.

The CDR3 reads CASGSGTSGSYNEQFF. The CDR3 nucleotides read TGTGCTAGTGGTTCCGGGACTAGCGGCTCCTACAATGAGCAGTTCTTC. V and J are TRBV12-5 and TRBJ2-1; TRBD2 aligns across 11 bases. This CDR3 has 16 residues. J lost 0 bases, V lost 4 bases, and 2 bases had no gene match. Germline CDR1 is LGHNT and CDR2 is FRNRAP.

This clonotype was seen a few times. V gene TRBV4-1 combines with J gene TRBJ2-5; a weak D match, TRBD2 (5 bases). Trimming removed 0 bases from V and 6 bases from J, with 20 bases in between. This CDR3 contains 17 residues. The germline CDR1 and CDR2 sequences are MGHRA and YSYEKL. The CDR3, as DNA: TGCGCCAGCAGCCAAGATTCGGTTTTTCGGGGAACGCAGACCCAGTACTTC. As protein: CASSQDSVFRGTQTQYF.

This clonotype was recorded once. The CDR3, as DNA: TGTGCCAGCAGCACGGACCCGTACAATGAGCAGTTCTTC. Its translation: CASSTDPYNEQFF. The gene calls are TRBV7-9 and TRBJ2-1; D remains unclear. CDR1 and CDR2 from the germline V gene are SEHNR and FQNEAQ (reference sequence). Between the trimmed V and J ends, which lost 5 bases and 4 bases, there was a span of 9 bases. This CDR3 has 13 amino acids. The entire variable domain, with the rest obtained from reference TRBV7-9 and TRBJ2-1, is as follows: DTGVSQNPRHKITKRGQNVTFRCDPISEHNRLYWYRQTLGQGPEFLTYFQNEAQLEKSRLLSDRFSAERPKGSFSTLEIQRTEQGDSAMYLCASSTDPYNEQFFGPGTRLTVL.

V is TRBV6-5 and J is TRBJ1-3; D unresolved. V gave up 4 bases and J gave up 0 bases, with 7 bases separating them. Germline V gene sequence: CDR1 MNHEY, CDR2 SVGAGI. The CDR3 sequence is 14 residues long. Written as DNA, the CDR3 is TGTGCCAGCAGTTCGGTCCGCTCTGGAAACACCATATATTTT. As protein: CASSSVRSGNTIYF.

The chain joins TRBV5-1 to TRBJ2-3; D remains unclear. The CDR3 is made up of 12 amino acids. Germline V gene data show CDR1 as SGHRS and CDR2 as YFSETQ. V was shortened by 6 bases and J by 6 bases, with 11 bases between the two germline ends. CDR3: CASTSSEDTQYF. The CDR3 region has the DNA TGCGCCAGCACCAGTAGTGAGGATACGCAGTATTTT.

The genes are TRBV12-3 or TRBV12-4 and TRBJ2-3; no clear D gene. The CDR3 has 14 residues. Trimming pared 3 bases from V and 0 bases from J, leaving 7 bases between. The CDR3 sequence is CASSFAPSTDTQYF. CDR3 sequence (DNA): TGTGCCAGCAGTTTTGCACCAAGCACAGATACGCAGTATTTT.

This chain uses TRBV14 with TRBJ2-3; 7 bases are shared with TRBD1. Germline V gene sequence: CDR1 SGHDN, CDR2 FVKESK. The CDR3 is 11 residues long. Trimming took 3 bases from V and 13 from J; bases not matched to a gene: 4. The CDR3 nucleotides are TGTGCCAGCAGCCACGGGACAGACAAGTATTTT. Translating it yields CASSHGTDKYF.

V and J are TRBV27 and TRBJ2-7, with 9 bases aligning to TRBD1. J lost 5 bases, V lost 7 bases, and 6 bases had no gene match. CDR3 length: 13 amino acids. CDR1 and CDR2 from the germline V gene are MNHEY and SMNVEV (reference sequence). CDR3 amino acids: CASNRQGDDEQYF. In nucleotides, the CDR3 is TGTGCCAGCAACCGACAGGGGGACGACGAGCAGTACTTC.

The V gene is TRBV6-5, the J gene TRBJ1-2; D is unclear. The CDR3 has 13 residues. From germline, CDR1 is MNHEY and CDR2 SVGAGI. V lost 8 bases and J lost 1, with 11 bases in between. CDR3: CASVDSRNYGYTF. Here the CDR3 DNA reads TGTGCCAGCGTGGACTCTCGTAACTATGGCTACACCTTC.

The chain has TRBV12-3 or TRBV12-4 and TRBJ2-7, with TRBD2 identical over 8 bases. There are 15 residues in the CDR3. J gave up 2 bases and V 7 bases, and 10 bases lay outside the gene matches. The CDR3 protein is CASTWSGRGTYEQYF. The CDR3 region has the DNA TGTGCCAGCACCTGGAGCGGGAGAGGGACCTACGAGCAGTACTTC.

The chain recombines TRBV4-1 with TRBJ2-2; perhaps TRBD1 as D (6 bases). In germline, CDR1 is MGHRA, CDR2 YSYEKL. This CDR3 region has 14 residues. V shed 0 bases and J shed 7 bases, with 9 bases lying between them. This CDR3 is CASSQEDSFGELFF. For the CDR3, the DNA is TGCGCCAGCAGCCAAGAGGACAGTTTCGGGGAGCTGTTTTTT.

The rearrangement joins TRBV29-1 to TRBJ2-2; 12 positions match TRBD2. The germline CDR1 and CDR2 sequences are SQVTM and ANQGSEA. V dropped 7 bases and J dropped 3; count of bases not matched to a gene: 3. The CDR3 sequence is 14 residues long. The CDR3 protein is CSALAGGHTGELFF. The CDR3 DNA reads TGCAGCGCCCTAGCGGGAGGGCACACCGGGGAGCTGTTTTTT.

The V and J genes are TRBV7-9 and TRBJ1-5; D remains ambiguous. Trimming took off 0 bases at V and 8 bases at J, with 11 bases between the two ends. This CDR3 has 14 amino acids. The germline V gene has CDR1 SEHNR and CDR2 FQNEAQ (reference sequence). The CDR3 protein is CASSLAAAPEPQHF. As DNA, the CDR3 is TGTGCCAGCAGCTTAGCGGCTGCCCCCGAGCCCCAGCATTTT.

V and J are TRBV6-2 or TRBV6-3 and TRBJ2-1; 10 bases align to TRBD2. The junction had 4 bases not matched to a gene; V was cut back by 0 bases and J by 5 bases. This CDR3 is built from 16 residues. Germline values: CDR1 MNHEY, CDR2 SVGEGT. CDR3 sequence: CASSYSIAGGDNEQFF. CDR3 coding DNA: TGTGCCAGCAGTTACTCGATAGCGGGAGGAGACAATGAGCAGTTCTTC.

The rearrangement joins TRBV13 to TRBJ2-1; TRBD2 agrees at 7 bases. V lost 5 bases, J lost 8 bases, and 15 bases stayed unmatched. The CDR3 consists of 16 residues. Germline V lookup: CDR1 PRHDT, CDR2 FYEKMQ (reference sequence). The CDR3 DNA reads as TGTGCCAGCAGCCCCCCTCGGGGGGAGGGCCAAGATGAGCAGTTCTTC. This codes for CASSPPRGEGQDEQFF.

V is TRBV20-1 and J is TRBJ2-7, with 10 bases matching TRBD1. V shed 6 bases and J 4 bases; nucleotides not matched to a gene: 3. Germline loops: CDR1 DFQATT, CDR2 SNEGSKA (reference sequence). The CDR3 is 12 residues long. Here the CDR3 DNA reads TGCAGTGCAACGGGACAGGGGTACGAGCAGTACTTC. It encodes CSATGQGYEQYF.

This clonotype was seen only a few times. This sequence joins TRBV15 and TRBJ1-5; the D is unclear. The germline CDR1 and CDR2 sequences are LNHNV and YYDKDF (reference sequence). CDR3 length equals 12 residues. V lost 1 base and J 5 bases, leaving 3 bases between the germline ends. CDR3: CATSRGDQPQHF. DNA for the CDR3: TGTGCCACCAGCAGAGGGGATCAGCCCCAGCATTTT.